This T cell receptor (beta chain) was sequenced during a study of PD-L1 blockade in urothelial cancer. Background on the study: About 85% of the roughly 29 patients comprised males who had bladder-origin urothelial cancer. Patients' histories included 0 to 3 prior chemotherapy regimens.

This sample's time point: peripheral blood 6 weeks after treatment start. Patients were diagnosed with urothelial carcinoma, either locally advanced or metastatic. Every PCR got spiked synthetic TCR analog templates. Produced via immunoSEQ multiplex PCR; TCRdb's table is partial and in-frame only. The table has approximately 44,000 clones, roughly 89% seen once. The CDR3 covers 14 residues. Trimming cost V 4 bases and J 4 bases, with 11 bases left between them. The germline V gene has CDR1 MNHNS and CDR2 SASEGT. The rearrangement joins TRBV6-1 to TRBJ1-5; weak D call: TRBD1 (6 bases). The receptor comes from a man between 65 and 80 years old with urothelial cancer. This sample comprised PBMCs, obtained around atezolizumab (anti-PD-L1) treatment. The CDR3 is CASSAGQLNQPQHF. The CDR3 DNA sequence: TGTGCCAGCAGTGCAGGACAGCTTAATCAGCCCCAGCATTTT.